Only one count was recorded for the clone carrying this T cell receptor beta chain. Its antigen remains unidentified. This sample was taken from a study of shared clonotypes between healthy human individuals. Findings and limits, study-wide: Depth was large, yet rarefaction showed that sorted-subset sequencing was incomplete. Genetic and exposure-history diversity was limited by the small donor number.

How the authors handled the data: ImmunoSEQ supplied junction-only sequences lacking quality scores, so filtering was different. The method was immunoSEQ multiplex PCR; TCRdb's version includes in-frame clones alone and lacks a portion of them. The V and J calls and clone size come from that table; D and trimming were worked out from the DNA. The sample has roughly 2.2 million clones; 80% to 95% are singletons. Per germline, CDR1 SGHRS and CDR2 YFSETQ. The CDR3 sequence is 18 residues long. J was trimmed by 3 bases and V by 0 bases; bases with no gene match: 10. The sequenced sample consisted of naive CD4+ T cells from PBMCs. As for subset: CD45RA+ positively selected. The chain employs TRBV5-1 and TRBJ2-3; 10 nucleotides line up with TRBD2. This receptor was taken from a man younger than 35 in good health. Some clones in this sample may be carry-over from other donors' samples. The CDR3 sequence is CASSLAGLAVVVTDTQYF. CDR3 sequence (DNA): TGCGCCAGCAGCTTGGCCGGACTAGCGGTCGTGGTGACAGATACGCAGTATTTT.